What follows are 7 T cell receptor beta chains derived from one specimen sequenced in a study of T cell responses to AZD1222 COVID-19 vaccine. The repertoire was sequenced with immunoSEQ multiplex PCR; TCRdb's copy has only in-frame clones and lacks some. The sample consists of some 130,000 clones, roughly 88% of them appearing once. The input for sequencing was peripheral blood, taken 28 days after the second AZD1222 dose. These receptors all come from an adult who received the AZD1222 COVID-19 vaccine.

The chain employs TRBV6-5 and TRBJ1-2; D perhaps matches TRBD1 (5 bases). V lost 6 bases and J lost 4, with 15 bases in between. This CDR3 spans 14 amino acids. Germline V gene sequence: CDR1 MNHEY, CDR2 SVGAGI. The CDR3 spells CASSPRGQGYGYTF. The CDR3 coding sequence is TGTGCCAGCAGCCCGCGAGGGCAGGGCTATGGCTACACCTTC.

The chain uses TRBV6-5 and TRBJ1-2; tentatively, D is TRBD1 (5 bases). V was cut by 5 bases and J by 2 bases, with 15 bases left in between. CDR1 MNHEY and CDR2 SVGAGI come from the germline V gene. The CDR3 covers 15 residues. The CDR3 sequence is CASSRHPGRNYGYTF. For the CDR3, the DNA is TGTGCCAGCAGTCGACACCCAGGGCGGAACTATGGCTACACCTTC.

The chain couples TRBV6-5 to TRBJ1-2; 9 positions agree with TRBD1. The junction had 11 bases not matched to a gene; V was cut back by 4 bases and J by 8 bases. The CDR3 totals 15 residues. CDR1 is MNHEY, CDR2 SVGAGI, per germline. The CDR3 loop is CASSSTPGQGPGYTF. The DNA of the CDR3 is TGTGCCAGCAGTTCCACACCGGGACAGGGTCCGGGCTACACCTTC.

V usage is TRBV2 and J usage is TRBJ2-1; 7 nucleotides match TRBD2. The V gene end was trimmed by 5 bases and the J gene end by 3 bases; junction bases not matched to a gene: 1. The CDR3 consists of 13 residues. Germline lookup yields CDR1 SNHLY and CDR2 FYNNEI. CDR3 protein: CASSRTSYNEQFF. CDR3 DNA: TGTGCCAGCAGTAGGACTAGCTACAATGAGCAGTTCTTC.

This chain connects TRBV7-9 to TRBJ1-5; D possibly corresponds to TRBD1 (6 bases). The V and J ends lost 5 bases and 3 bases respectively, with 17 bases between them. CDR1 is SEHNR, CDR2 FQNEAQ, per germline (reference sequence). The CDR3 contains 16 residues. This CDR3 is CASSQGTPGYNQPQHF. CDR3 nucleotide sequence: TGTGCCAGCAGCCAAGGGACACCGGGATACAATCAGCCCCAGCATTTT.

The rearrangement links TRBV18 to TRBJ2-7; D is unclear. Germline V gene sequence: CDR1 KGHSH, CDR2 LQKENI. V lost 4 bases to trimming and J lost 10 bases, with 17 bases between them. CDR3 length: 13 amino acids. The CDR3 protein is CASSLEGPGLQYF. The DNA of the CDR3 is TGTGCCAGCTCACTAGAAGGGCCCGGGCTCCAGTACTTC.

This chain connects TRBV5-5 to TRBJ1-1; no reliable D call. CDR3 size: 13 residues. Trimming pared 4 bases from V and 6 bases from J, leaving 13 bases between. The V gene's germline CDR1 is SGHKS and CDR2 YYEKEE (reference sequence). The CDR3 sequence is CASSPKGRPEAFF. CDR3 DNA sequence: TGTGCCAGCAGCCCCAAGGGCAGGCCTGAAGCTTTCTTT.